This T cell receptor beta chain was sequenced in a study of shared clonotypes between healthy human individuals. Germline CDR1 reads MDHEN; CDR2 reads SYDVKM. Trimming removed 6 bases at V and 3 bases at J, with 11 bases between. This CDR3 comprises 13 residues. Using immunoSEQ multiplex PCR, the repertoire was profiled, and TCRdb retains in-frame clones only, with some absent. The sample records a few hundred thousand clones, about 74% being singletons. Adult donors, all healthy and HIV-negative, had no recent acute infections or vaccinations. Those who donated, Caucasian adults without exception, all lived in Nashville, Tennessee. General study findings and limits: Among donors, sharing of clonotypes was expected to be affected by sequencing depth.

Comment on this clone: Its antigen remains unidentified.

This chain joins TRBV28 and TRBJ1-1; no clear D. The sequence was obtained from a woman aged 40 to 50 in good health. Some clones in this sample may be carry-over from other donors' samples. What was sequenced was PBMCs. Here the CDR3 reads CASRFTQDTEAFF. In DNA form, the CDR3 reads TGTGCCAGCAGATTCACTCAGGACACTGAAGCTTTCTTT.